The source of this T cell receptor beta chain is a study of T cell responses to AZD1222 COVID-19 vaccine. About this clone: Antigen specificity is unknown.

The V end lost 7 bases, the J end lost 5 bases, and 20 bases lay between the germline ends. The CDR3 runs to 15 residues. From germline, CDR1 is LNHDA and CDR2 SQIVND (reference sequence). Method: immunoSEQ multiplex PCR; TCRdb's copy keeps in-frame clones and lacks some. The sample has about 150,000 clones, 65% to 90% seen once. Overall study findings and caveats: Spike-specific TCR breadth and depth rose after two AZD1222 doses. The CD4 TCRs associated with vaccination extended across spike and predominated at 160-218 and 743-854. Repertoire samples came only from after the peak T cell response.

The material was peripheral blood, obtained 28 days after the second dose of the MenACWY control vaccine. The clonotype comes from an adult who received the MenACWY meningococcal vaccine as a control. This chain uses TRBV19 with TRBJ1-1; D unresolved. CDR3 bases: TGTGCCAGTACCCTATACGGGGAACGTGGGACTGAAGCTTTCTTT. Its protein product is CASTLYGERGTEAFF.